A selection of T cell receptor beta chains follows, all from one sample in a study of T-cell reconstitution after alpha-beta-depleted transplantation in children. One entry per CDR3 protein results from TCRdb running MiXCR on the PCR reads. The table shows approximately 500,000 distinct CDR3 sequences, with roughly a tenth occurring only once. Source: PBMCs, taken before TCRalphabeta/CD19-depleted stem cell transplant. The receptor set was obtained from a child under 10 years old with inherited bone marrow failure, due to receive a stem cell transplant. Both conserved end residues are part of each CDR3. A D gene is named only where the DNA matches it firmly. Clone size, where shown, is once, few, many, or a class for clones that have expanded.

>TRBV27|TRBJ1-6|.|many
TGTGCCAGCGGGGCTGAACCCCTCCACTTT
CASGAEPLHF
>TRBV5-4|TRBJ2-3|TRBD2|many
TGTGCCAGCAGCGAGATACTAGCGGGAGGGCCTTTCGCAGATACGCAGTATTTT
CASSEILAGGPFADTQYF
>TRBV6-1|TRBJ1-2|.|many
TGTGCCAGCAGTGACACAACCGATATAGGTGGCTACACCTTC
CASSDTTDIGGYTF
>TRBV28|TRBJ2-1|.|.
TGTGCCAGCACCTTACGGTGGGCCGATGAGCAGTTCTTC
CASTLRWADEQFF
>TRBV12-3/TRBV12-4|TRBJ1-3|TRBD1|many
TGTGCCAGCAGAGATACAGGGGGCGGAAACACCATATATTTT
CASRDTGGGNTIYF
>TRBV27|TRBJ2-1|TRBD1|many
TGTGCCAGCAGTTTATACCCGACAGGGGGCTTCTACAATGAGCAGTTCTTC
CASSLYPTGGFYNEQFF
>TRBV7-9|TRBJ2-1|.|many
TGTGCCAGCAGCGTTTCAGAGTTCTCCTACAATGAGCAGTTCTTC
CASSVSEFSYNEQFF
>TRBV15|TRBJ2-7|.|.
TGTGCCACCAGCAGAGATAAGTCGCTGCTCTACGAGCAGTACTTC
CATSRDKSLLYEQYF
>TRBV14|TRBJ2-7|TRBD2|few
TGTGCCAGCAGCCAAGTTGGGACTAGAGGATCCTACGAGCAGTACTTC
CASSQVGTRGSYEQYF
>TRBV28|TRBJ2-7|TRBD2|many
TGTGCCAGTACTTTCGTGGGACTAGCGGGAGGGCCTTACGAGCAGTACTTC
CASTFVGLAGGPYEQYF
>TRBV7-9|TRBJ1-1|.|many
TGTGCCAGCAGCTCCCCCCTGCGCGGGGGGCTCGACACTGAAGCTTTCTTT
CASSSPLRGGLDTEAFF
>TRBV7-6|TRBJ2-7|TRBD1|few
TGTGCCAGCGGACTGACAGGGGCTAACGAGCAGTACTTC
CASGLTGANEQYF
>TRBV4-2|TRBJ2-1|.|many
TGTGCCAGCAGCCAAGATCTTTGGTGGGAGCAGTTCTTC
CASSQDLWWEQFF
>TRBV19|TRBJ2-7|TRBD2|few
TGTGCCAGTAGTATAGGTCATAGCGGGAGAGCGCTGTACGAGCAGTACTTC
CASSIGHSGRALYEQYF
>TRBV27|TRBJ1-5|.|many
TGTGCCAGCAGTTTATCGGGTTATCAGCCCCAGCATTTT
CASSLSGYQPQHF
>TRBV14|TRBJ2-1|.|many
TGTGCCAGCAGCCAAGTTTTCGGGACGCGGTTTATCTTC
CASSQVFGTRFIF
>TRBV5-1|TRBJ2-1|TRBD1|many
TGCGCCAGCAGCTTGGGGGACAGGGTCGGCAATGAGCAGTTCTTC
CASSLGDRVGNEQFF
>TRBV3-1|TRBJ2-7|.|many
TGTGCCAGCAGCCAAGGCGTTTCCCTCTACGAGCAGTACTTC
CASSQGVSLYEQYF
>TRBV3-1|TRBJ2-1|TRBD2|many
TGTGCCAGCAGCCAACACCTAGCGGGAGATACCTACAATGAGCAGTTCTTC
CASSQHLAGDTYNEQFF
>TRBV6-1|TRBJ2-3|.|few
TGTGCCAGCACCCCGCCCCGTGCGGGGGATACGCAGTATTTT
CASTPPRAGDTQYF
>TRBV5-1|TRBJ2-5|TRBD2|many
TGCGCCAGCCACCCCGAGGGAGGGCCAGGAGAGACCCAGTACTTC
CASHPEGGPGETQYF
>TRBV5-5|TRBJ1-2|.|few
TGTGCCAGCAGCTTTTTTCCGGGGAACTATGGCTACACCTTC
CASSFFPGNYGYTF
>TRBV7-2|TRBJ2-3|TRBD2|many
TGTGCCAGCAGCTTAGCGGGATCGCGGGGGACAGATACGCAGTATTTT
CASSLAGSRGTDTQYF
>TRBV12-3/TRBV12-4|TRBJ2-1|.|.
TGTGCCAGCAGCTTGCAAGGGCAGAGCTCCTACAATGAGCAGTTCTTC
CASSLQGQSSYNEQFF
>TRBV20-1|TRBJ2-3|.|many
TGCAGTGCTAATCTGAGATTGTTGGGCACAGATACGCAGTATTTT
CSANLRLLGTDTQYF
>TRBV7-9|TRBJ1-1|.|.
TGTGCCAGCAGCCCAGGGGCCAGGGTGTTAACTGAAGCTTTCTTT
CASSPGARVLTEAFF
>TRBV6-5|TRBJ2-3|TRBD2|.
TGTGCCAGCAGTTCTGGCGGGAGTTCGGCGGATACGCAGTATTTT
CASSSGGSSADTQYF
>TRBV29-1|TRBJ2-7|TRBD2|.
TGCAGCGTTGAGAGCGCTAGCGGACCCTACGAGCAGTACTTC
CSVESASGPYEQYF
>TRBV27|TRBJ2-6|.|few
TGTGCCAGCAAGGCCACCCACTCTGGGGCCAACGTCCTGACTTTC
CASKATHSGANVLTF
>TRBV4-3|TRBJ1-1|.|many
TGCGCCAGCAGTCAGGGCGTGCCGGGCACTGAAGCTTTCTTT
CASSQGVPGTEAFF
>TRBV27|TRBJ2-7|.|.
TGTGCCACCCATCCGGCAGGGTTAGCCTACGAGCAGTACTTC
CATHPAGLAYEQYF
>TRBV7-8|TRBJ2-2|.|many
TGTGCCAGCAGCGCCCGAGACCGTACCGGGGAGCTGTTTTTT
CASSARDRTGELFF
>TRBV30|TRBJ2-5|.|.
TGTGCCTGGAGTGTAGTGACTACAGAGACCCAGTACTTC
CAWSVVTTETQYF
>TRBV4-3|TRBJ2-1|TRBD2|few
TGCGCCAGCAGCCAAACTAGCGGGAGATGGGGAGAGCAGTTCTTC
CASSQTSGRWGEQFF
>TRBV7-2|TRBJ2-1|.|many
TGTGCCAGCAGCGACCATAGCCCCAGCTCCTACAATGAGCAGTTCTTC
CASSDHSPSSYNEQFF
>TRBV27|TRBJ1-4|.|many
TGTGCCAGCCCAACCTCCAGAGGGCTTAGTGAAAAACTGTTTTTT
CASPTSRGLSEKLFF
>TRBV4-2|TRBJ2-1|TRBD2|.
TGTGCCAGCAGCCAAGATATCCTAGCGGAAAATCATGAGCAGTTCTTC
CASSQDILAENHEQFF
>TRBV20-1|TRBJ2-3|TRBD1|many
TGCAGTGCCACGGACAGGGGGCCCCCAGATACGCAGTATTTT
CSATDRGPPDTQYF
>TRBV4-3|TRBJ2-2|.|many
TGCGCCAGCAGCCCGTCCCTCCACTCGACCGGGGAGCTGTTTTTT
CASSPSLHSTGELFF
>TRBV4-3|TRBJ2-7|.|many
TGCGCCAGCAGCCAAGATCAGGGACAATTCTACGAGCAGTACTTC
CASSQDQGQFYEQYF
>TRBV12-3/TRBV12-4|TRBJ2-3|.|many
TGTGCCAGCAGCGTGGTGGGGCACACAGATACGCAGTATTTT
CASSVVGHTDTQYF
>TRBV11-3|TRBJ2-1|.|.
TGTGCCAGCAGCTTAGATCCGAGGGATGAGCAGTTCTTC
CASSLDPRDEQFF